The 6 T cell receptor beta chains below come from one sample, sequenced in a study of Tregs in tolerant kidney transplant recipients. Clones were sequenced by immunoSEQ multiplex PCR, and TCRdb holds only the in-frame ones, with some missing. The table lists 68,000 or so clones, about four fifths of them singletons. The sample consisted of CD4+ T cells from blood. The origin of the receptors is a human donor in good health.

The V call is TRBV30, the J call TRBJ2-5; no clear D. V lost 4 bases and J lost 5, with 20 bases in between. From germline, CDR1 is GTSNPN and CDR2 SVGIG (reference sequence). The CDR3 is made up of 15 amino acids. The chain's CDR3 is CAWKMFTAVWETQYF. CDR3 bases: TGTGCCTGGAAAATGTTTACGGCCGTATGGGAGACCCAGTACTTC.

The chain has TRBV6-5 and TRBJ2-7; possibly TRBD1 for D (7 bases). The CDR3 has 13 residues. Trimming left V 6 bases short and J 1 base short, with 10 bases between. From germline, CDR1 is MNHEY and CDR2 SVGAGI. The CDR3 DNA reads as TGTGCCAGCAGGACAGGGACTTCCTACGAGCAGTACTTC. It codes for CASRTGTSYEQYF.

The rearrangement uses TRBV4-2 and TRBJ2-3; the D gene could be TRBD1 or TRBD2 (5 bases each). Germline assignment: CDR1 LGHNA and CDR2 YNFKEQ. Trimming removed 6 bases from V and 4 bases from J, with 17 bases in between. The CDR3 runs 15 residues. The chain's CDR3 is CASRRDRRGADTQYF. For the CDR3, the DNA is TGTGCCAGCAGGAGGGACCGTCGAGGGGCAGATACGCAGTATTTT.

In regard to this clone: Within the sample, other DNA sequences also encode this same CDR3. CDR3 protein: CASSPVDRGRETQYF. The CDR3 DNA reads as TGCGCCAGCAGCCCGGTCGACAGGGGGCGGGAGACCCAGTACTTC. V usage is TRBV5-1 and J usage is TRBJ2-5; 10 nucleotides agree with TRBD1. Germline lookup yields CDR1 SGHRS and CDR2 YFSETQ. The CDR3 runs 15 residues. J was trimmed by 5 bases and V by 4 bases; bases with no gene match: 8.

The chain combines TRBV4-3 with TRBJ2-1; D unclear. The V and J ends lost 0 bases and 0 bases respectively, with 12 bases between them. There are 17 residues in the CDR3. CDR1 and CDR2 from the germline V gene are LGHNA and YSLEER. Written as DNA, the CDR3 is TGCGCCAGCAGCCAAGATTTTTATCAGAGCTCCTACAATGAGCAGTTCTTC. This translates into CASSQDFYQSSYNEQFF.

The chain combines TRBV6-5 with TRBJ1-6; D gene unclear. CDR1 MNHEY and CDR2 SVGAGI come from the germline V gene. This CDR3 has 13 amino acids. The V gene lost 3 bases and the J gene lost 12 bases, with 12 bases spanning the gap. In DNA, the CDR3 is TGTGCCAGCAGTTATGGTGTGAGGGAACCCCTCCACTTT. It codes for CASSYGVREPLHF.